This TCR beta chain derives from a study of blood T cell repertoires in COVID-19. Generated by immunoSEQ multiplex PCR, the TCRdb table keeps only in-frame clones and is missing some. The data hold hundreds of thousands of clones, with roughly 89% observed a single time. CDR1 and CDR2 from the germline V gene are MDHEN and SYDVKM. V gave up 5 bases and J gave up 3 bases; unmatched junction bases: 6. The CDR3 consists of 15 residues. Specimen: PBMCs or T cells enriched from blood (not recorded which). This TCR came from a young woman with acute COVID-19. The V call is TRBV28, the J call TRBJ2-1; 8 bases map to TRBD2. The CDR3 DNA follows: TGTGCCAGCAGTGCGACTAGCGAGGTCTACAATGAGCAGTTCTTC. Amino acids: CASSATSEVYNEQFF.